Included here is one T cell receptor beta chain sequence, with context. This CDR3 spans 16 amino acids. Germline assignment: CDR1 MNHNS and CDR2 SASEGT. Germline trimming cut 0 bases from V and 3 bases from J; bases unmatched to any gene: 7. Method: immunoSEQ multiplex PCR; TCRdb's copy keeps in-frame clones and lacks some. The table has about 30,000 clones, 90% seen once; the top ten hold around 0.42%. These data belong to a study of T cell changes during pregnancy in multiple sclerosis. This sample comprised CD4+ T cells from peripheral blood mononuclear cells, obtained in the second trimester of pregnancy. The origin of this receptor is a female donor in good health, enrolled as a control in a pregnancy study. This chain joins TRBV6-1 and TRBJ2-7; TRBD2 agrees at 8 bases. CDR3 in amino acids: CASSEARIAGIYEQYF. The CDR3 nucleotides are TGTGCCAGCAGTGAAGCTAGGATAGCGGGGATCTACGAGCAGTACTTC.